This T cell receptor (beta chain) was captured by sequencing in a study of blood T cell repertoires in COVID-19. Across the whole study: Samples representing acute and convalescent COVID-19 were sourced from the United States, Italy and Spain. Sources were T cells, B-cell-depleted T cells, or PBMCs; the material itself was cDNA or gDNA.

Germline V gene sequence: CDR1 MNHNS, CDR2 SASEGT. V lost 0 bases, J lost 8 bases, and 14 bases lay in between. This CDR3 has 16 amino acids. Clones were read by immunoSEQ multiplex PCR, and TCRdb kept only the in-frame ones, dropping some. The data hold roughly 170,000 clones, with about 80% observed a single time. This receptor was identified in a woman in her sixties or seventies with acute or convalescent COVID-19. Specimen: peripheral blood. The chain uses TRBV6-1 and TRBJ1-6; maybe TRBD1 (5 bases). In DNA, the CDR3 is TGTGCCAGCAGTGAAGCGCTTCAGGGATGGGATTCACCCCTCCACTTT. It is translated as CASSEALQGWDSPLHF.